In this sample, the clone carrying this TCR beta chain turned up many times. Being one base from a much bigger clone, this may be a read error. This CDR3 comprises 15 residues. Germline V gene data show CDR1 as SGHVS and CDR2 as FNYEAQ. Trimming stripped 8 bases from V and 7 bases from J, with 24 bases between. The data were taken from a study of tumor-infiltrating lymphocytes in oesophageal squamous cell carcinoma. TCRdb analysed the PCR reads with MiXCR anew, one entry per CDR3 protein. Found here are more than 10,000 distinct CDR3 sequences, approximately 52% of them singletons; the top ten hold approximately 28%.

The sample was esophageal tumor tissue. The TCR originated in a female donor with esophageal squamous cell carcinoma. The rearrangement joins TRBV7-6 to TRBJ2-7; a weak D match, TRBD1 (6 bases). This chain's CDR3 is CASQGLIGRGNEQYF. CDR3 bases: TGTGCCAGCCAGGGGTTGATCGGTCGGGGTAATGAGCAGTACTTC.